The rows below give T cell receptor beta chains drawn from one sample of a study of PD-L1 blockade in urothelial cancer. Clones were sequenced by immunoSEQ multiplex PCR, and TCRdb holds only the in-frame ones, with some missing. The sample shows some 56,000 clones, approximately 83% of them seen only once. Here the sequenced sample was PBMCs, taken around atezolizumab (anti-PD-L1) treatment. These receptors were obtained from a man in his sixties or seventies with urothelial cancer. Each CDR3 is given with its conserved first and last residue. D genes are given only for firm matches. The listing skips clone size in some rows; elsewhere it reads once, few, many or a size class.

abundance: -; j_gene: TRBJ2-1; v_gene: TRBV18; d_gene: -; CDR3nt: TGTGCCAGCTCACCACCGGGACAAACCATTCGATACAATGAGCAGTTCTTC; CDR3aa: CASSPPGQTIRYNEQFF
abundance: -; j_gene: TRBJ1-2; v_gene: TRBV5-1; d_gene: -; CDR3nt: TGCGCCAGCAGCTTGGCGGGTCAGGGGATCAGTGGCTACACCTTC; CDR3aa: CASSLAGQGISGYTF
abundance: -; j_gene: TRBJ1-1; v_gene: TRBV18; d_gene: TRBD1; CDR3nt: TGTGCCAGCTCACCACAACAGGGGGCCGAAGCTTTCTTT; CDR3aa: CASSPQQGAEAFF
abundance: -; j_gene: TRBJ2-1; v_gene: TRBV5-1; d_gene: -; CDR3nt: TGCGCCAGCAGCCCCCAGGGCGACAATGAGCAGTTCTTC; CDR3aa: CASSPQGDNEQFF
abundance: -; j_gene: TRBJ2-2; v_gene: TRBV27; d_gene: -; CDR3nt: TGTGCCAGCAGTATCAGTTTGGTCAGGACCGGGGAGCTGTTTTTT; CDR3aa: CASSISLVRTGELFF
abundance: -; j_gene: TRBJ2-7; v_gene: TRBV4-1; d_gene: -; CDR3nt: TGCGCCAGCAGCCAAGTCGGCCAGGGTGTCGACGAGCAGTACTTC; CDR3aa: CASSQVGQGVDEQYF
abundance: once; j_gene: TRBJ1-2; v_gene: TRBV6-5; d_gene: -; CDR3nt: TGTGCCAGCAGAACAGGGTCATATGGCTACACCTTC; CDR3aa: CASRTGSYGYTF
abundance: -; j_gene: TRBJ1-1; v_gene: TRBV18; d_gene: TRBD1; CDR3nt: TGTGCCAGCTCACCCCAGGGGGGCACTGAAGCTTTCTTT; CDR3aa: CASSPQGGTEAFF
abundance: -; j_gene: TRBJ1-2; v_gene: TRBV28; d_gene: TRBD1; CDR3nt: TGTGCCAGCAGTTTGTCGATTGGACAGGGTGGGTATGGCTACACCTTC; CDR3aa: CASSLSIGQGGYGYTF
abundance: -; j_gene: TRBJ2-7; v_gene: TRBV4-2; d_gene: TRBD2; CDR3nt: TGTGCCAGCAGCCAAGATGAATGGCTAGCGGGAGGGCCCGACGAGCAGTACTTC; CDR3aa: CASSQDEWLAGGPDEQYF
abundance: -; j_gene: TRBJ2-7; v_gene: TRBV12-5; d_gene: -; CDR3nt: TGTGCTAGTGGTTTGGTACTAAGCCCGGACTCCTACGAGCAGTACTTC; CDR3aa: CASGLVLSPDSYEQYF
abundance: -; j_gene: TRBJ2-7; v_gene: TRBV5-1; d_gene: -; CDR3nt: TGCGCCAGCCAAGACAGCGGGACAAATAGGGACGAGCAGTACTTC; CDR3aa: CASQDSGTNRDEQYF
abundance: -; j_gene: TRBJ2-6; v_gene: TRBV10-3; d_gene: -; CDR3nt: TGTGCCATCAGTGAGCTAAGGAGCTCTGGGGCCAACGTCCTGACTTTC; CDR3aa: CAISELRSSGANVLTF
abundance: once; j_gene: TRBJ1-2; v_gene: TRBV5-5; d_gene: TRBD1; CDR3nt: TGTGCCAGCAGCTTGGCCATGGACAGGGGCACCCCGAACTATGGCTACACCTTC; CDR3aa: CASSLAMDRGTPNYGYTF
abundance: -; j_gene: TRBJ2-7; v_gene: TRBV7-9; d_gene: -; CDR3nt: TGTGCCAGCAGCCTGTTGGCAGGATCCAGCGGGCAGTACTTC; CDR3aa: CASSLLAGSSGQYF
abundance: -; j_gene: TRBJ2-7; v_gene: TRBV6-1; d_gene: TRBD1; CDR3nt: TGTGCCAGCAGTGGCCGGACAGGGGGCGGCGAGCAGTACTTC; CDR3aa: CASSGRTGGGEQYF
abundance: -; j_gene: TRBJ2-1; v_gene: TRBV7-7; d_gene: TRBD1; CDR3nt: TGTGCCAGCAGCATTGACAGGGGGAATGAGCAGTTCTTC; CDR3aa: CASSIDRGNEQFF
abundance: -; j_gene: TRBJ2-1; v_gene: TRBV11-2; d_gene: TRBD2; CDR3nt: TGTGCCAGCAGCTCTACTAGCGGGAGGAACAATGAGCAGTTCTTC; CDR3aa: CASSSTSGRNNEQFF
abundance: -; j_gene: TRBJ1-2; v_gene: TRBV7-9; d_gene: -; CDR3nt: TGTGCCAGCAGCTTACTTGGGGGCCGGGGCAACTATGGCTACACCTTC; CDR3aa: CASSLLGGRGNYGYTF
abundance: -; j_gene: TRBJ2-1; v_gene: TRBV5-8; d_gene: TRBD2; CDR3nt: TGTGCCAGCCGGGCGGGGGTGTTCAATGAGCAGTTCTTC; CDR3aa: CASRAGVFNEQFF
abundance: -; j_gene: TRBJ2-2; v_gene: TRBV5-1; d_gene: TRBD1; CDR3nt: TGCGCCAGCAGCTTGGGACAGGGGCCCTACACCGGGGAGCTGTTTTTT; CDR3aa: CASSLGQGPYTGELFF
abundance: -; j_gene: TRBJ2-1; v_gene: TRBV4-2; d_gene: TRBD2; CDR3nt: TGTGCCAGCAGCCAAGGGGGCGGGAGGGCCATGGATGAGCAGTTCTTC; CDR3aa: CASSQGGGRAMDEQFF
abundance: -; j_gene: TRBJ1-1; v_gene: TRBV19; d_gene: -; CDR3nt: TGTGCCAGTAGTTTGACAGGAGAGGGGAACACTGAAGCTTTCTTT; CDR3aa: CASSLTGEGNTEAFF
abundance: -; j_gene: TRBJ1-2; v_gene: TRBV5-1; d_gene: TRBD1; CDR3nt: TGCGCCAGCAGCTCCTTTTTCTCCGGGACAGGGGGAGAGGGCTACACCTTC; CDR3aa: CASSSFFSGTGGEGYTF
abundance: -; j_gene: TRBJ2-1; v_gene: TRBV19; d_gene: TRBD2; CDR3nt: TGTGCCAGTAGTTTCACCCTCGGACTAGGCGATGAGCAGTTCTTC; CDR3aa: CASSFTLGLGDEQFF
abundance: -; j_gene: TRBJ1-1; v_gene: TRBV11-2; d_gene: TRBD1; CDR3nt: TGTGCCAGCAGAGCGGAGGGGGCGAGGAACACTGAAGCTTTCTTT; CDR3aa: CASRAEGARNTEAFF
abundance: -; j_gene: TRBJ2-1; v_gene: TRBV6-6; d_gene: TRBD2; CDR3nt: TGTGCCAGCAGGAGCGGGGGTAGAAGGAATGAGCAGTTCTTC; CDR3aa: CASRSGGRRNEQFF
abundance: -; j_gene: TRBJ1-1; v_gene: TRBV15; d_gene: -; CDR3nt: TGTGCCACCAGCAGAGATCGGGGGATGAACACTGAAGCTTTCTTT; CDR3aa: CATSRDRGMNTEAFF
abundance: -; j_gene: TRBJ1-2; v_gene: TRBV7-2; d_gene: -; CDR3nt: TGTGCCAGCAGCTTAGAGGCAGGGTATGGCTACACCTTC; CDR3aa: CASSLEAGYGYTF
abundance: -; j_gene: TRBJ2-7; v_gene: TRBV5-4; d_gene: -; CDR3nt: TGTGCCAGCAGCTTGGGGCAGGGTTCCTACGAGCAGTACTTC; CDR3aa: CASSLGQGSYEQYF
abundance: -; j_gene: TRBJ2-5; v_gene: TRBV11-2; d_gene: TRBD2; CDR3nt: TGTGCCAGCAGCCGTAGCGGGTCAGAGGGGGAGACCCAGTACTTC; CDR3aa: CASSRSGSEGETQYF
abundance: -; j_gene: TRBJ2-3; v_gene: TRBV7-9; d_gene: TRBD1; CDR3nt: TGTGCCAGCAGCTTAGCAGGGACAGTCGGCACAGATACGCAGTATTTT; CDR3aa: CASSLAGTVGTDTQYF
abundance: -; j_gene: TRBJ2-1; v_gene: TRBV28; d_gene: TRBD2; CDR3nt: TGTGCCAGCAGTCTAGCGGGGACGACCTACAATGAGCAGTTCTTC; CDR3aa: CASSLAGTTYNEQFF